This paragraph reports one TCR beta chain. What it binds is not known. The PCR had 60 Vbeta and 13 Jbeta primers. Here immunoSEQ multiplex PCR was the method, and the copy in TCRdb shows in-frame clones only, minus some. This sample has about 140,000 clones, with roughly 80% found just once. This specimen comes from a study of cytomegalovirus exposure and HLA in healthy donors. Overall study results and limits: The study put around 180 TCR beta chains on its list as cytomegalovirus-associated.

Trimming took off 8 bases at V and 7 bases at J, with 23 bases between the two ends. The germline gives CDR1 WSHSY, CDR2 SAAADI. The CDR3 has 15 amino acids. The sequence derives from a man aged 35 to 55 in good health and CMV-seronegative. This rearrangement joins TRBV10-2 to TRBJ1-1, with D possibly TRBD1 on 5 matching bases. The sequenced sample was PBMCs. CDR3 nucleotides: TGCGCCAGCGTGGGGCGCCAGTCGTTGGACGGTGAAGCTTTCTTT. Its protein is CASVGRQSLDGEAFF.